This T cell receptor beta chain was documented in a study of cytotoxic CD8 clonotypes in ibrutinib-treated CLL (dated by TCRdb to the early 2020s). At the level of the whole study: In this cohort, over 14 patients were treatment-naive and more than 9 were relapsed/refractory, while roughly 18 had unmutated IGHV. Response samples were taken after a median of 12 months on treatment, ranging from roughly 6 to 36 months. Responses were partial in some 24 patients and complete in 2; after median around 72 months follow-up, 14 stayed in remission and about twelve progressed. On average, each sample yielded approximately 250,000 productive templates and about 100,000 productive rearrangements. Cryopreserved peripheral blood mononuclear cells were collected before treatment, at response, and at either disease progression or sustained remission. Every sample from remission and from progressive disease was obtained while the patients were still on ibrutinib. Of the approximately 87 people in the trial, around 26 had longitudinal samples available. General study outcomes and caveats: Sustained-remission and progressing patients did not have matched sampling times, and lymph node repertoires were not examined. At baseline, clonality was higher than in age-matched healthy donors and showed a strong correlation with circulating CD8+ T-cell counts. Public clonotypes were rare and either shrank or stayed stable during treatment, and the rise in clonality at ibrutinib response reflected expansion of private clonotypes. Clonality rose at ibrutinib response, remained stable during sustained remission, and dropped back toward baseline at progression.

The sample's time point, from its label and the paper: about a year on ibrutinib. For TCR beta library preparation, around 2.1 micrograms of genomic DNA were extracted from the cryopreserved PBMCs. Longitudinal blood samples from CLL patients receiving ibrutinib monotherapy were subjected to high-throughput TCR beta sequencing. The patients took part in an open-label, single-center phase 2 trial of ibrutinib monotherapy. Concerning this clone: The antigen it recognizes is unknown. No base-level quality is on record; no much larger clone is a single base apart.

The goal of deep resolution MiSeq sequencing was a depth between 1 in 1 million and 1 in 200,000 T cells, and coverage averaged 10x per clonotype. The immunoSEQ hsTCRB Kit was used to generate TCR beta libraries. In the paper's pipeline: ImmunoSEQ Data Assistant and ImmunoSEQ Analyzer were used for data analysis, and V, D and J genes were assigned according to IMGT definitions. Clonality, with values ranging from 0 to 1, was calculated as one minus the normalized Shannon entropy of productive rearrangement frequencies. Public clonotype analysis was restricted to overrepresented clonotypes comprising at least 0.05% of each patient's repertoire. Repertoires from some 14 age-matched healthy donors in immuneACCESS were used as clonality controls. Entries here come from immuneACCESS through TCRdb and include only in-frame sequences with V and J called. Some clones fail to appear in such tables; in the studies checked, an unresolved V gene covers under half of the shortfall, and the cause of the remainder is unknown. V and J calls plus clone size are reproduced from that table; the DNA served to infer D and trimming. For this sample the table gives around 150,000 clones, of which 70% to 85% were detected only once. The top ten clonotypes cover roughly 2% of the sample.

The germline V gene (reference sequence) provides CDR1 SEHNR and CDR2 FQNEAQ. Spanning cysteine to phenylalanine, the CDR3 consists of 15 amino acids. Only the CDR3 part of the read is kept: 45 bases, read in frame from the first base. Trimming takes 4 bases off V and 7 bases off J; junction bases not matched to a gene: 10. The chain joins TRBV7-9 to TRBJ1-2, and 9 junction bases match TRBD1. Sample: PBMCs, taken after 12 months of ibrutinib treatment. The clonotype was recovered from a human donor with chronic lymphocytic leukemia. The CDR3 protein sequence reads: CASSYTITGGFGYTF. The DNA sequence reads TGTGCCAGCAGCTACACGATCACAGGGGGCTTTGGCTACACCTTC.